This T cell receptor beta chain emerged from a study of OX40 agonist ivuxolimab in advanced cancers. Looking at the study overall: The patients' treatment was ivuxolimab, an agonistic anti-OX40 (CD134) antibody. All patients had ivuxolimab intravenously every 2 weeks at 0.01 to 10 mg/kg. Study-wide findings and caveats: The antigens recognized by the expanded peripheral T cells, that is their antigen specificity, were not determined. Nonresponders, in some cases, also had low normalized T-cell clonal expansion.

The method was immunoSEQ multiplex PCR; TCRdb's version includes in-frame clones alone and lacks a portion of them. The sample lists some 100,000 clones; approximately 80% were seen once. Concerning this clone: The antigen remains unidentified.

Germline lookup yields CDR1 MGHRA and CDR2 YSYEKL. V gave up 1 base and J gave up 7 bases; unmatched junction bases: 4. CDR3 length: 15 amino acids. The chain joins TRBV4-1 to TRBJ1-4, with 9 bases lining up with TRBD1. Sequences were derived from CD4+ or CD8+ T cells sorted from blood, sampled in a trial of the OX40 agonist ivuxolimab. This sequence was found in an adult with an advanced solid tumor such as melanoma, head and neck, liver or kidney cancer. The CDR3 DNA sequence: TGCGCCAGCAGCCAAGGGGGACAGGGTACTGAAAAACTGTTTTTT. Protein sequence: CASSQGGQGTEKLFF.